These 18 T cell receptor beta chains share one sample of origin, sequenced in a study of blood T cells in healthy people across ages. Then a second PCR, running roughly 7 to 11 cycles, was carried out with a sample-barcoded 5' primer and a J-beta primer mix. TCRdb analysed the 5' RACE reads with MiXCR anew, one entry per CDR3 protein. Among under 1 million distinct CDR3 sequences, roughly 44% were seen once, and the ten largest hold around 21%. What was sequenced was blood. These receptors were obtained from a man aged 55 to 70 in good health.

The rearrangement uses TRBV6-1 and TRBJ2-5, with D uncertain. The J call is uncertain, as TRBJ2-7 better fits the DNA end. Germline CDR1 MNHNS, CDR2 SASEGT. The CDR3 is 13 amino acids. DNA for the CDR3: TGTGCCAGCAGTGAGCATGCGGAAGACGAGCAGTACTTC. Amino acid sequence: CASSEHAEDEQYF.

The V call is TRBV20-1, the J call TRBJ1-5; 10 nucleotides line up with TRBD1. The germline V gene has CDR1 DFQATT and CDR2 SNEGSKA (reference sequence). The V and J ends lost 6 bases and 3 bases, in that order; junction bases with no gene match: 2. The CDR3 loop spans 13 amino acids. In DNA form, the CDR3 reads TGCAGTGCAGACAGGGGGCACAATCAGCCCCAGCATTTT. This gives the protein CSADRGHNQPQHF.

This clonotype was picked up a small number of times. This sequence joins TRBV7-2 and TRBJ2-2; TRBD2 matches at 11 bases. V gave up 2 bases and J gave up 1 base; unmatched junction bases: 0. Germline V gene sequence: CDR1 SGHTA, CDR2 FQGNSA. The CDR3 covers 16 residues. CDR3 sequence reads: CASSLLAGGNTGELFF. The CDR3 DNA reads TGTGCCAGCAGCTTACTAGCGGGGGGGAACACCGGGGAGCTGTTTTTT.

The rearrangement uses TRBV6-5 and TRBJ2-1, with 12 nucleotides matching TRBD2. V was clipped by 0 bases and J by 7 bases; unmatched bases: 4. The CDR3 loop spans 16 amino acids. Germline values: CDR1 MNHEY, CDR2 SVGAGI. Here the CDR3 DNA reads TGTGCCAGCAGTTACTCAACTAGCGGGGGGCAAAATGAGCAGTTCTTC. Its translation is CASSYSTSGGQNEQFF.

The chain employs TRBV7-2 and TRBJ1-2; TRBD1 aligns across 12 bases. The CDR3 totals 16 residues. Trimming took 5 bases from V and 8 from J; bases not matched to a gene: 12. The germline V gene has CDR1 SGHTA and CDR2 FQGNSA. The CDR3 loop reads CASSTRGWDRGRGYTF. CDR3 DNA sequence: TGTGCCAGCAGCACTCGAGGGTGGGACAGGGGGCGAGGCTACACCTTC.

This clonotype was detected only a few times. The V call is TRBV7-8, the J call TRBJ2-7; D gene ambiguous. The ends were cut back, 2 bases at V and 3 bases at J, with 11 bases in the middle. Germline V gene sequence: CDR1 SGHVS, CDR2 FQNEAQ. This CDR3 spans 14 amino acids. The CDR3 DNA follows: TGTGCCAGCAGCTTAACCCGGGTCGTCTACGAGCAGTACTTC. Its translation is CASSLTRVVYEQYF. The full variable domain, its missing parts supplied by reference TRBV7-8 and TRBJ2-7, is GAGVSQSPRYKVAKRGQDVALRCDPISGHVSLFWYQQALGQGPEFLTYFQNEAQLDKSGLPSDRFFAERPEGSVSTLKIQRTQQEDSAVYLCASSLTRVVYEQYFGPGTRLTVT.

V is TRBV5-6 and J is TRBJ2-6; 7 positions agree with TRBD1. Trimming took 5 bases from V and 0 from J; bases not matched to a gene: 8. The germline V gene has CDR1 SGHDT and CDR2 YYEEEE. This CDR3 is built from 17 residues. CDR3 bases: TGTGCCAGCAGTCAACCGGGACAGAGCTCTGGGGCCAACGTCCTGACTTTC. Encoded protein: CASSQPGQSSGANVLTF. Together with reference TRBV5-6 and TRBJ2-6, the CDR3 gives the full variable domain: DAGVTQSPTHLIKTRGQQVTLRCSPKSGHDTVSWYQQALGQGPQFIFQYYEEEERQRGNFPDRFSGHQFPNYSSELNVNALLLGDSALYLCASSQPGQSSGANVLTFGAGSRLTVL.

V is TRBV6-2 or TRBV6-3 and J is TRBJ2-7, with D possibly TRBD1 on 6 matching bases. The CDR3 is 15 residues long. V was cut by 2 bases and J by 0 bases, with 11 bases left in between. From germline, CDR1 is MNHEY and CDR2 SVGEGT. This CDR3 reads CASSYRQEFSYEQYF. The CDR3 nucleotides are TGTGCCAGCAGTTACCGACAGGAGTTCTCCTACGAGCAGTACTTC.

The chain links TRBV5-1 to TRBJ1-1, with 9 bases lining up with TRBD1. Per germline, CDR1 SGHRS and CDR2 YFSETQ. The length of the CDR3 is 16 residues. Trimming cost V 3 bases and J 0 bases; bases outside gene matches: 6. CDR3 nucleotide sequence: TGCGCCAGCAGCTCCGGGACAGGGAGGATGAACACTGAAGCTTTCTTT. Protein: CASSSGTGRMNTEAFF.

The chain couples TRBV29-1 to TRBJ1-4; no clear D gene. This CDR3 is built from 14 residues. V lost 7 bases, J lost 3 bases, and 15 bases lay in between. CDR1 and CDR2 from the germline V gene are SQVTM and ANQGSEA. The CDR3 loop reads CSARDGQANEKLFF. The DNA of the CDR3 is TGCAGCGCCCGAGACGGTCAAGCTAATGAAAAACTGTTTTTT.

V is TRBV5-4 and J is TRBJ1-6; D may be TRBD1 (6 bases). CDR1 is SGHNT, CDR2 YYREEE, per germline (reference sequence). There are 14 residues in the CDR3. The V and J ends lost 2 bases and 7 bases respectively, with 10 bases between them. The CDR3 loop reads CASSFTGMNSPLHF. The DNA of the CDR3 is TGTGCCAGCAGCTTCACAGGGATGAATTCACCCCTCCACTTT.

The V gene is TRBV12-3 or TRBV12-4, the J gene TRBJ2-3; D may be TRBD1 (5 bases). Trimming cost V 6 bases and J 3 bases, with 13 bases left between them. The CDR3 is 14 amino acids. CDR3 bases: TGTGCCAGCAGCGGACACAGGAGTACAGATACGCAGTATTTT. Its protein is CASSGHRSTDTQYF.

The chain links TRBV6-6 to TRBJ2-7, with D perhaps given as TRBD1 or TRBD2 (6 bases each). Germline assignment: CDR1 MNHNY and CDR2 SVGAGI (reference sequence). The V end lost 4 bases, the J end lost 2 bases, and 12 bases lay between the germline ends. CDR3 length: 14 residues. CDR3 nucleotides: TGTGCCAGCAGTTTAGCGGACAGAACCTACGAGCAGTACTTC. Translated, it gives CASSLADRTYEQYF.

This clonotype was detected many times. This chain links TRBV28 with TRBJ2-1; TRBD1 aligns across 10 bases. The CDR3 contains 14 residues. In germline, CDR1 is MDHEN, CDR2 SYDVKM. J was trimmed by 8 bases and V by 7 bases; bases with no gene match: 8. The CDR3 DNA reads as TGTGCCAGCATTGCTCCCGGGACAGGGGATGAGCAGTTCTTC. Encoded protein: CASIAPGTGDEQFF.

The rearrangement uses TRBV5-1 and TRBJ2-3; 11 bases match TRBD2. The CDR3 covers 16 residues. V dropped 4 bases and J dropped 4; count of bases not matched to a gene: 8. From germline, CDR1 is SGHRS and CDR2 YFSETQ. In nucleotides, the CDR3 is TGCGCCAGCAGCCCGGTAGCGGGGGGGCCTGCAGATACGCAGTATTTT. This codes for CASSPVAGGPADTQYF. The full variable domain, completed using reference TRBV5-1 and TRBJ2-3, is KAGVTQTPRYLIKTRGQQVTLSCSPISGHRSVSWYQQTPGQGLQFLFEYFSETQRNKGNFPGRFSGRQFSNSRSEMNVSTLELGDSALYLCASSPVAGGPADTQYFGPGTRLTVL.

This clonotype was picked up one time. The chain links TRBV4-3 to TRBJ2-1, with TRBD1 matching over 7 bases. The ends lost 4 bases at V and 10 bases at J; junction bases unmatched: 10. Germline CDR1 reads LGHNA; CDR2 reads YSLEER. This CDR3 spans 14 amino acids. CDR3 nucleotide sequence: TGCGCCAGCAGCCTTCACAGGGGACCCTACGAGCAGTTCTTC. Translation gives CASSLHRGPYEQFF.

This clonotype was detected ten times or more. The V and J genes are TRBV10-3 and TRBJ2-6; D is uncertain. Between the trimmed V and J ends, which lost 2 bases and 0 bases, there was a span of 11 bases. From germline, CDR1 is ENHRY and CDR2 SYGVKD. The CDR3 has 17 amino acids. The CDR3 loop is CAISEGSGLSGANVLTF. In nucleotides, the CDR3 is TGTGCCATCAGTGAGGGCTCGGGTCTCTCTGGGGCCAACGTCCTGACTTTC.

This clonotype showed up many times. The chain uses TRBV6-1 and TRBJ2-7; D assignment may be TRBD1 or TRBD2 (6 bases each). V was pared by 0 bases and J by 5 bases, with 8 bases between. The germline CDR1 and CDR2 sequences are MNHNS and SASEGT. The CDR3 has 13 amino acids. Here the CDR3 reads CASSEARGDEQYF. The CDR3 DNA reads TGTGCCAGCAGTGAAGCTAGGGGGGACGAGCAGTACTTC.